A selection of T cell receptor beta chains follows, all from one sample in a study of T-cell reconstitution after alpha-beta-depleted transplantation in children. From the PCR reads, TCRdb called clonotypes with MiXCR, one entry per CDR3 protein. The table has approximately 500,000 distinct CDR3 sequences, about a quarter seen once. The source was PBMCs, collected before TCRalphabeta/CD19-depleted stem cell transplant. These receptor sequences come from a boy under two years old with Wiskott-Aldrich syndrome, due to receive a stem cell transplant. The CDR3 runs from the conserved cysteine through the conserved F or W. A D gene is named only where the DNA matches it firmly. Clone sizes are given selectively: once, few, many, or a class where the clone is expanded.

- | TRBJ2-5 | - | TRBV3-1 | TGTGCCAGCAGCCAAGAGACAGGAGGGTACCAAGAGACCCAGTACTTC | CASSQETGGYQETQYF
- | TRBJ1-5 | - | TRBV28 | TGTGCCAGCAGTCCACGTATACAGGGAAGTCAGCCCCAGCATTTT | CASSPRIQGSQPQHF
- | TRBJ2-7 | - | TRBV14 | TGTGCCAGCAGCCAAGTTGTCGGGACGGAGAGCGAGCAGTACTTC | CASSQVVGTESEQYF
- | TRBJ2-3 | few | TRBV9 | TGTGCCAGCAGCGTAGATTTTACAGATACGCAGTATTTT | CASSVDFTDTQYF
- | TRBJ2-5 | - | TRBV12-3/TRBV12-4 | TGTGCCAGCAATGCCCAGAGCGGTGAGACCCAGTACTTC | CASNAQSGETQYF
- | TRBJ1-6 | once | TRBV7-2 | TGTGCCAGCAGCGAACAGGGCGCCCTATCCTATAATTCACCCCTCCACTTT | CASSEQGALSYNSPLHF
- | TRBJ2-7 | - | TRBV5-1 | TGCGCCAGCAGCTTTGCGGGTGGGGTCCACGAGCAGTACTTC | CASSFAGGVHEQYF
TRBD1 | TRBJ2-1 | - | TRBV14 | TGTGCCAGCAGCCTGACAGGGTTCGGGATTTACAATGAGCAGTTCTTC | CASSLTGFGIYNEQFF
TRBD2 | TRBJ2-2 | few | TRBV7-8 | TGTGCCAGCAGCTTAGTACTAGCGGGGACTCACGGGGAGCTGTTTTTT | CASSLVLAGTHGELFF
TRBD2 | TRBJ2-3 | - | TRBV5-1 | TGCGCCAGCAGCTTGGGGCTAGCGGCAAACACAGATACGCAGTATTTT | CASSLGLAANTDTQYF
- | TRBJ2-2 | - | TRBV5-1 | TGCGCCAGCAGCTCGACCCGGGACGGGGAGCTGTTTTTT | CASSSTRDGELFF
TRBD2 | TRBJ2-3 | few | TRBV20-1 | TGCAGTGCTACAGGACTAGCGGTCACAGATACGCAGTATTTT | CSATGLAVTDTQYF
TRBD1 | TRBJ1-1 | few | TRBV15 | TGTGCCACCAGCACGACAGGGAGGTACACTGAAGCTTTCTTT | CATSTTGRYTEAFF
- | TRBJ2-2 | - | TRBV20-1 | TGCAGTGCTAGTCCGGCGGGGACCACCGGGGAGCTGTTTTTT | CSASPAGTTGELFF
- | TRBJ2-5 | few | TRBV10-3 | TGTGCCATCAGTGTACAGCAAGAGACCCAGTACTTC | CAISVQQETQYF
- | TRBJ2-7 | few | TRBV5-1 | TGCGCCAGCAGCTTGACCCGATCGGACGAGCAGTACTTC | CASSLTRSDEQYF
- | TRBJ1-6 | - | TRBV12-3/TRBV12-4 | TGTGCCAGCAGTGCCCGAAACAATTCACCCCTCCACTTT | CASSARNNSPLHF
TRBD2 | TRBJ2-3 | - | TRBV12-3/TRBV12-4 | TGTGCCAGCAGTTTCTGGGGGGGGGTAATGAATACGCAGTATTTT | CASSFWGGVMNTQYF
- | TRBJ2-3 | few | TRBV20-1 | TGCAGTGCTAGAGCGGTGGTCGGCGCGGCTTTGAGACTATCAGATACGCAGTATTTT | CSARAVVGAALRLSDTQYF
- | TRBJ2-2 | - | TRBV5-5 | TGTGCCAGCAGCTCCGGGAGTCACACCGGGGAGCTGTTTTTT | CASSSGSHTGELFF
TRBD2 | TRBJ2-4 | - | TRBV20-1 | TGCAGTGCTAGAGATTCGGGGGGAGGCGGCGGGAGGAAAAACATTCAGTACTTC | CSARDSGGGGGRKNIQYF
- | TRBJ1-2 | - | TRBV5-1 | TGCGCCAGCAGCTTCTCGGCAGATTATGGCTACACCTTC | CASSFSADYGYTF
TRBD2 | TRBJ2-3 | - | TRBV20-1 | TGCAGTGCCCCGGGACTAGCGGGACTCACAGATACGCAGTATTTT | CSAPGLAGLTDTQYF
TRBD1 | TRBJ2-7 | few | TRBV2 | TGTGCCAGCAGTGGACAGGGGGACTACGAGCAGTACTTC | CASSGQGDYEQYF
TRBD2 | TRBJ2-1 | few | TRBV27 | TGTGCCAGCAGTTCACTAGCGGGGCGCTCCTACAATGAGCAGTTCTTC | CASSSLAGRSYNEQFF
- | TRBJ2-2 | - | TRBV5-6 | TGTGCCATCAGCTTGGGTAGTTACGGGGAGCTGTTTTTT | CAISLGSYGELFF
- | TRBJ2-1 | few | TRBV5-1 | TGCGCCAGCAGCTTGGCCCCCACCAACGCCTACAATGAGCAGTTCTTC | CASSLAPTNAYNEQFF